This T cell receptor beta chain stems from a study of T-cell memory formation after mild COVID-19. Across the study: Clusters were largely donor specific.

This clonotype was detected a few times. TCRdb processed the 5' RACE reads anew with MiXCR; each CDR3 protein has one entry. The repertoire holds roughly 89,000 distinct CDR3 sequences, with around 15% as singletons. CDR3 length: 16 residues. CDR1 MGHRA and CDR2 YSYEKL come from the germline V gene. Trimming shortened V by 1 base and J by 0 bases, and 12 bases separated the two germline ends. The clonotype originates from a man aged 18 to 30 who had mild COVID-19 (a few samples of this study predate the infection). Cell type and time point are not known. The sequencing sample was made of PBMCs or a T cell subset sorted from them (not recorded which). J is TRBJ1-1 and V is TRBV4-1; D unresolved. The CDR3 DNA follows: TGCGCCAGCAGCCAAGTAGAATGGCAGCTGAACACTGAAGCTTTCTTT. Protein sequence: CASSQVEWQLNTEAFF.